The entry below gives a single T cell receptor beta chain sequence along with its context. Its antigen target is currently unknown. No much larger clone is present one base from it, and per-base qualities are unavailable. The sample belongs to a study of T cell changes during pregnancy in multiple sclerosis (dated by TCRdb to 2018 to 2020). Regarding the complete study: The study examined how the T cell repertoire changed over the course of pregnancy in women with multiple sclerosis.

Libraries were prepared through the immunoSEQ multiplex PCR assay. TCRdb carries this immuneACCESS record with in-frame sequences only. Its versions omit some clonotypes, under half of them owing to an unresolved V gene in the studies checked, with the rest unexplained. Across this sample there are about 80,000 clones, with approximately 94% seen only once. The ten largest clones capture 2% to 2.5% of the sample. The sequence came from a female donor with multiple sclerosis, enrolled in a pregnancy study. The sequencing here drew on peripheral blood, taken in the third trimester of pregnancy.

The CDR3 region: CASSIGGQGLNTEAFF. The DNA sequence reads TGTGCCAGTAGTATAGGGGGGCAGGGGTTGAACACTGAAGCTTTCTTT. The V and J segments used are TRBV19 and TRBJ1-1, and the D gene may be TRBD1, 6 bases matching. From the germline V gene (reference sequence), CDR1 is LNHDA and CDR2 is SQIVND. Including cysteine and phenylalanine, the CDR3 has 16 amino acids. The only DNA kept is the CDR3, 48 bases in frame from the first base. The V end loses 1 base and the J end loses 0 bases, and a stretch of 12 bases separates them.